The text below deals with one TCR beta chain. No antigen is known for it. This record comes from a study of T cells in pancreatic ductal adenocarcinoma. Selected pancreatic ductal adenocarcinoma patients had undergone surgery without neoadjuvant therapy. Findings and caveats of the study: This surgical cohort overrepresents the minority presenting with early-stage disease. Blood had more productive templates and 6 to 9-fold more unique clonotypes than tumor.

CDR3 length: 15 residues. V lost 3 bases and J 0 bases, leaving 12 bases between the germline ends. CDR1 is MDHEN and CDR2 is SYDVKM in the germline V gene. The data were produced by immunoSEQ multiplex PCR, yet TCRdb's version contains in-frame clones alone and is incomplete. This sample has fewer than 20,000 clones, with under 95% found just once. The rearrangement uses TRBV28 and TRBJ2-7; D not resolved. The sequenced sample consisted of PBMCs. The clonotype was recovered from a human donor with pancreatic ductal adenocarcinoma. The CDR3, as DNA: TGTGCCAGCAGTTTCGATGGCGGCCACTCCTACGAGCAGTACTTC. Translating it yields CASSFDGGHSYEQYF.